This T cell receptor (beta chain) originates from a study of blood T cell repertoires in COVID-19. CDR3 size: 18 residues. From germline, CDR1 is MDHEN and CDR2 SYDVKM. The trim removed 5 bases at V and 1 base at J, leaving 9 bases unmatched. Cohort assignment relied on participant-reported clinical history. Per the original methods: Reference gene primer amplification gave nucleated cell count estimates. Data came from immunoSEQ multiplex PCR; TCRdb stores just in-frame clones and leaves some out. The V and J calls and clone size were taken over from that table, and D and trimming were inferred from the DNA. The data contain a few hundred thousand clones, approximately 85% of them singletons.

The chain combines TRBV28 with TRBJ1-5; 12 bases are shared with TRBD1. The sequence came from a woman aged 25 to 39 who had recovered from COVID-19. Sequenced material: PBMCs or T cells enriched from blood (not recorded which). The CDR3 protein is CASSAGQGALTSNQPQHF. DNA for the CDR3: TGTGCCAGCAGTGCGGGACAGGGGGCGTTGACGAGCAATCAGCCCCAGCATTTT.